This T cell receptor beta chain was identified in a study of control samples from healthy donors and cancer patients. Profiling relied on immunoSEQ multiplex PCR, and the TCRdb table lists in-frame clones only, not all of them. The table shows approximately 140,000 clones, with 80% to 90% occurring only once. Per the germline V gene, CDR1 is LNHDA and CDR2 is SQIVND (reference sequence). The CDR3 runs 13 residues. Trimming stripped 0 bases from V and 2 bases from J, with 2 bases between. The TCR comes from a woman aged 25 to 45 in good health. This rearrangement joins TRBV19 to TRBJ1-3; D is unresolved. The sequenced sample consisted of blood. CDR3 region: CASSIEAGNTIYF. The CDR3 DNA reads TGTGCCAGTAGTATAGAAGCTGGAAACACCATATATTTT.